This T cell receptor (beta chain) is drawn from a study of Graves' ophthalmopathy and Graves' hyperthyroidism. Other autoimmune disease, uncontrolled infection, pregnancy and lactation led to exclusion. Clinicians made diagnoses from clinical symptoms, serum thyroxine, TRAb, thyroid ultrasound and orbital computed tomography. RNA transcripts were the template, and TCR beta CDR3 regions were amplified from them. RT-PCR with HTBI primers came first, then second-round multiplex PCR. TCRdb ran MiXCR on the multiplex PCR reads and lists one entry per CDR3 protein. There are approximately 1.2 million distinct CDR3 sequences in the sample; about two fifths occur only once, and over 8.5% lies in the top ten. Findings and caveats of the study: Predictions made by the model for ophthalmopathy progression reached approximately 70% sensitivity and approximately 72% specificity. Thyroid clonotypes that were expanded above 0.001 frequency mostly also appeared in blood.

Points on this clonotype: Its specificity is not known.

Sample: peripheral blood or thyroid tissue (not recorded which). The sequence came from an adult man with Graves' hyperthyroidism.

The CDR3 is CASSRPLLVAGASETQYF. As DNA, the CDR3 is TGTGCCAGCAGCCGACCCCTCCTGGTAGCGGGGGCCTCGGAGACCCAGTACTTC. The J gene is TRBJ2-5, the V gene TRBV7-2; 9 bases map to TRBD2. V lost 5 bases to trimming and J lost 5 bases; unmatched junction nucleotides: 18. CDR3 length equals 18 residues. CDR1 and CDR2 from the germline V gene are SGHTA and FQGNSA.